Presented here are 14 T cell receptor beta chains from one specimen sequenced in a study of CD8 T cells in Susac syndrome. Reverse transcription used roughly 0.5 to 1 ug RNA and random hexamers. TCRdb redid the calling of the immunoSEQ multiplex PCR reads with MiXCR, one entry per CDR3 protein. The sample holds about 240,000 distinct CDR3 sequences, 95% to 97% seen once. Sequences were obtained from CD4+ T cells from PBMCs. These receptors came from a human donor with Susac syndrome.

This chain uses TRBV12-3 or TRBV12-4 with TRBJ2-7; the D gene could be TRBD1 or TRBD2 (5 bases each). The CDR3 loop spans 13 amino acids. Trimming took off 3 bases at V and 3 bases at J, with 9 bases between the two ends. CDR3 sequence (DNA): TGTGCCAGCAGTTTCAATGGGGGCTACGAGCAGTACTTC. Its protein product is CASSFNGGYEQYF.

The chain employs TRBV12-3 or TRBV12-4 and TRBJ2-5, with 7 bases lining up with TRBD2. V trimming: 6 bases; J trimming: 5 bases; junction bases outside the gene matches: 15. This CDR3 has 16 amino acids. The chain's CDR3 is CASRPGRFLGGETQYF. The DNA for the CDR3 is TGTGCCAGCAGGCCCGGGAGATTCCTCGGGGGGGAGACCCAGTACTTC.

The J gene is TRBJ2-7, the V gene TRBV3-1; 8 bases fit TRBD2. V shed 1 base and J 3 bases; nucleotides not matched to a gene: 5. The germline V gene has CDR1 LGHDT and CDR2 YNNKEL (reference sequence). This CDR3 spans 15 amino acids. The CDR3 nucleotides read TGTGCCAGCAGCCAAGCCGGGACTAGTAACTACGAGCAGTACTTC. Translation: CASSQAGTSNYEQYF.

This sequence joins TRBV20-1 and TRBJ2-1; D call uncertain. The CDR3 has 15 amino acids. The V gene's germline CDR1 is DFQATT and CDR2 SNEGSKA (reference sequence). V was clipped by 6 bases and J by 0 bases, with 15 bases between them. CDR3 coding DNA: TGCAGTGCAGGCCGTACAGAGAGCTCCTACAATGAGCAGTTCTTC. Translated: CSAGRTESSYNEQFF.

The V and J genes are TRBV25-1 and TRBJ2-7; D is perhaps TRBD1 or TRBD2 (5 bases each). Trimming left V 4 bases short and J 3 bases short, with 13 bases between. Germline V gene lookup returns CDR1 MGHDK and CDR2 SYGVNS. CDR3 length: 14 amino acids. CDR3 sequence reads: CASSGDGEFYEQYF. In DNA, the CDR3 is TGTGCCAGCAGTGGGGACGGGGAGTTCTACGAGCAGTACTTC.

The V and J genes are TRBV5-8 and TRBJ1-5, with D possibly matching TRBD1 (6 bases). The CDR3 consists of 18 residues. V lost 1 base and J lost 1, with 18 bases in between. Per the germline V gene, CDR1 is SGHTS and CDR2 is YDEGEE. The CDR3 DNA is TGTGCCAGCAGCTTGAGAGGCAGAGGGGGATCGAGCAATCAGCCCCAGCATTTT. Translated: CASSLRGRGGSSNQPQHF. Variable domain in full (rest from reference TRBV5-8 and TRBJ1-5): EAGVTQSPTHLIKTRGQQATLRCSPISGHTSVYWYQQALGLGLQFLLWYDEGEERNRGNFPPRFSGRQFPNYSSELNVNALELEDSALYLCASSLRGRGGSSNQPQHFGDGTRLSIL.

The chain combines TRBV20-1 with TRBJ2-2; no clear D. CDR1 and CDR2 from the germline V gene are DFQATT and SNEGSKA (reference sequence). The germline V and J ends were trimmed by 3 bases and 5 bases, with 7 bases remaining between them. The CDR3 extends over 12 amino acids. CDR3 sequence (DNA): TGCAGTGCTAGGGCTATAACCGGGGAGCTGTTTTTT. Translating gives CSARAITGELFF.

The V and J genes are TRBV20-1 and TRBJ1-1; no clear D. The CDR3 extends over 15 amino acids. Germline values: CDR1 DFQATT, CDR2 SNEGSKA (reference sequence). With 0 bases removed from V and 3 bases from J, the gap between germline ends came to 14 bases. For the CDR3, the DNA is TGCAGTGCTAGAGATCGGGCAGGAGGCTACACTGAAGCTTTCTTT. This sequence encodes CSARDRAGGYTEAFF.

The chain couples TRBV20-1 to TRBJ2-3, with D hard to call. The CDR3 extends over 13 amino acids. Per germline, CDR1 DFQATT and CDR2 SNEGSKA (reference sequence). V lost 0 bases, J lost 6 bases, and 10 bases lay in between. CDR3 protein: CSARDLRADTQYF. DNA for the CDR3: TGCAGTGCTAGAGATTTACGAGCGGATACGCAGTATTTT.

The chain has TRBV12-3 or TRBV12-4 and TRBJ2-7; possible D gene TRBD1, 6 bases. The CDR3 is 11 residues long. V was pared by 6 bases and J by 7 bases, with 10 bases between. The CDR3: CASRDSREQYF. CDR3 DNA sequence: TGTGCCAGCAGGGACAGCCGGGAGCAGTACTTC.

This clonotype was detected only a few times. V usage is TRBV20-1 and J usage is TRBJ2-3; the D is unclear. V was pared by 5 bases and J by 2 bases, with 5 bases between. From germline, CDR1 is DFQATT and CDR2 SNEGSKA (reference sequence). The CDR3 has 11 residues. In DNA form, the CDR3 reads TGCAGTGCTGGACCCACAGATACGCAGTATTTT. This sequence encodes CSAGPTDTQYF.

V is TRBV20-1 and J is TRBJ2-5; D is perhaps TRBD1 (6 bases). The germline CDR1 and CDR2 sequences are DFQATT and SNEGSKA (reference sequence). This CDR3 is built from 15 residues. In DNA, the CDR3 is TGCAGCGCTTATAAAGCTGGGACACCTCGGGAGACCCAGTACTTC. It yields the protein CSAYKAGTPRETQYF.

The chain carries TRBV11-2 and TRBJ2-1; tentatively, D is TRBD1 (6 bases). The CDR3 spans 10 residues. In germline, CDR1 is SGHAT, CDR2 FQNNGV. V lost 8 bases, J lost 9 bases, and 8 bases lay in between. CDR3: CASGDIEQFF. CDR3 DNA sequence: TGTGCCAGCGGGGACATTGAGCAGTTCTTC.

This rearrangement joins TRBV28 to TRBJ1-1; 7 bases align to TRBD1. The CDR3 consists of 13 residues. Trimming cost V 6 bases and J 5 bases; bases outside gene matches: 6. CDR1 is MDHEN and CDR2 is SYDVKM in the germline V gene. The CDR3 nucleotides are TGTGCCAGCAGGAAGACAGGGAAGACTGAAGCTTTCTTT. This encodes CASRKTGKTEAFF.